Listed below are T cell receptor beta chains from one sample, sequenced in a study of T cell repertoires in cytomegalovirus infection. TCRdb re-derived calls from the reads in MiXCR, one entry per CDR3 protein. The sample has around 300,000 distinct CDR3 sequences; roughly 23% are singletons. Sequencing was carried out using PBMCs. The receptors were gathered from a human donor in good health (CMV status not recorded). Some clones in this sample may be carry-over from other donors' samples. Each CDR3 is given with its conserved first and last residue. A D gene is named only where the DNA matches it firmly. Rows give clone size only sometimes, using once, few, many, or a class for an expanded clone.

D,V,size,J,DNA,CDR3
-,TRBV7-2,many,TRBJ2-5,TGTGCCAGCAGCGTAACGGGACAAAGCCAAGAGACCCAGTACTTC,CASSVTGQSQETQYF
-,TRBV4-3,few,TRBJ1-1,TGCGCCAGCAGCCAAGAGCCTGCCGTGAACACTGAAGCTTTCTTT,CASSQEPAVNTEAFF
-,TRBV4-1,-,TRBJ2-2,TGCGCCAGCAGCCCCGGGGGCAGGGCAATCGGGGAGCTGTTTTTT,CASSPGGRAIGELFF
-,TRBV6-2/TRBV6-3,-,TRBJ1-2,TGTGCCAGCTCGGTACAGGGTGTCTATGGCTACACCTTC,CASSVQGVYGYTF
-,TRBV28,-,TRBJ1-1,TGTGCCAGCAGGCCTAACAGGGATCGCACTGAAGCTTTCTTT,CASRPNRDRTEAFF
TRBD1,TRBV5-1,many,TRBJ1-2,TGCGCCAGCACCGTGGGGACAGGATTAGCTAACTATGGCTACACCTTC,CASTVGTGLANYGYTF
-,TRBV6-6,few,TRBJ1-1,TGTGCCAGCAGCCGGGACCGAGGTAGCGCTGAAGCTTTCTTT,CASSRDRGSAEAFF
TRBD2,TRBV3-1,-,TRBJ2-7,TGTGCCAGCAGCCTCGGACTAGCGAGATCCTACGAGCAGTACTTC,CASSLGLARSYEQYF
-,TRBV10-3,once,TRBJ1-5,TGTGCCATCAGTGAGTCCCGGGGGGGGAACAATCAGCCCCAGCATTTT,CAISESRGGNNQPQHF
TRBD1,TRBV7-2,many,TRBJ2-7,TGTGCCAGCAGCTTAAAACCGGGACAGGACTACGAGCAGTACTTC,CASSLKPGQDYEQYF
-,TRBV4-1,-,TRBJ2-5,TGCGCCAGCAGCCTGACTGATGGGGAGACCCAGTACTTC,CASSLTDGETQYF
-,TRBV19,few,TRBJ1-1,TGTGCCAGTAGTATGCCTGGTCTGTACGCTTTCTTT,CASSMPGLYAFF
TRBD1,TRBV5-1,few,TRBJ2-2,TGCGCCAGTCGCCGGGACAGCAACACCGGGGAGCTGTTTTTT,CASRRDSNTGELFF
-,TRBV7-2,many,TRBJ2-7,TGTGCCAGCAGCTTAGAACTCCAGGTAGAGCAGTACTTC,CASSLELQVEQYF
-,TRBV20-1,few,TRBJ2-3,TGCAGTGCTAGAGATAGCACCGGGCCTGGGGATACGCAGTATTTT,CSARDSTGPGDTQYF
-,TRBV5-1,-,TRBJ1-6,TGCGCCAGCAGCTTGGAGGGCTTTGGGGTATCGACACCCCTCCACTTT,CASSLEGFGVSTPLHF
-,TRBV6-6,-,TRBJ2-1,TGTGCCAGCAGTTACTCACCGGCCGGGAGCTCCTACAATGAGCAGTTCTTC,CASSYSPAGSSYNEQFF
TRBD2,TRBV6-6,few,TRBJ2-3,TGTGCCAGCAGTAAATTAGCGGGGGCGTCCACAGATACGCAGTATTTT,CASSKLAGASTDTQYF
TRBD1,TRBV7-2,many,TRBJ1-5,TGTGCCAGCAGCTCCGACAGGGGTATGGGCAATCAGCCCCAGCATTTT,CASSSDRGMGNQPQHF
-,TRBV29-1,-,TRBJ2-1,TGCAGCGTCACTAGAAACAATGAGCAGTTCTTC,CSVTRNNEQFF
-,TRBV19,-,TRBJ1-1,TGTGCCAGTAGTGCCTCGGACGTGAACACTGAAGCTTTCTTT,CASSASDVNTEAFF
-,TRBV7-2,many,TRBJ1-5,TGTGCCAGCAGCTTAGCAGGGGGTAGGGTTTATCAGCCCCAGCATTTT,CASSLAGGRVYQPQHF
TRBD2,TRBV7-6,many,TRBJ2-2,TGTGCCAGCAGCTTCCTAGCGGGAGGGGCGAACACCGGGGAGCTGTTTTTT,CASSFLAGGANTGELFF
TRBD1,TRBV5-1,few,TRBJ1-4,TGCGCCAGCAGCTTGGAAGGTCCGGGACAGGGTGAACTGTTTTTT,CASSLEGPGQGELFF
TRBD2,TRBV7-2,many,TRBJ2-7,TGTGCCAGCAGCCCGGCCAGCGGGAGAATGGGCCACGAGCAGTACTTC,CASSPASGRMGHEQYF
-,TRBV2,-,TRBJ2-1,TGTGCCAGCAGTGAAGTCGGGACCGGCAATGAGCAGTTCTTC,CASSEVGTGNEQFF
-,TRBV28,many,TRBJ2-6,TGTGCCAGCAGTTCTCCCTCCTGGGCCAACGTCCTGACTTTC,CASSSPSWANVLTF
TRBD2,TRBV7-6,many,TRBJ2-3,TGTGCCAGCAGAATGACTAGCGGCGTCACAGATACGCAGTATTTT,CASRMTSGVTDTQYF
-,TRBV7-2,many,TRBJ2-3,TGTGCCAGCAGCTTAGGTTACAGCACAGATACGCAGTATTTT,CASSLGYSTDTQYF
-,TRBV24-1,-,TRBJ2-1,TGTGCCACCAGTGACATAACAGGTACCTCCTACAATGAGCAGTTCTTC,CATSDITGTSYNEQFF
TRBD1,TRBV7-9,many,TRBJ2-1,TGTGCCAGCAGCGATCGACAGGGCCATGAGCAGTTCTTC,CASSDRQGHEQFF
TRBD1,TRBV7-6,many,TRBJ2-7,TGTGCCAGCAGCTGGACAGGGAACGAGCAGTACTTC,CASSWTGNEQYF
-,TRBV5-4,few,TRBJ1-2,TGTGCCAGCAGCCCAGATACTAACTATGGCTACACCTTC,CASSPDTNYGYTF
TRBD2,TRBV28,few,TRBJ2-7,TGTGCCAGCAGTAGCGGGATCTCCTACGAGCAGTACTTC,CASSSGISYEQYF
-,TRBV5-6,few,TRBJ2-1,TGTGCCAGCAGCCAACCACTAGGACTACGTTACAATGAGCAGTTCTTC,CASSQPLGLRYNEQFF
TRBD1,TRBV19,-,TRBJ1-6,TGTGCCAGCCGACAGGGAACCAATTCACCCCTCCACTTT,CASRQGTNSPLHF
-,TRBV7-2,many,TRBJ2-5,TGTGCCAGCAGCATAAACGCAGGGTCAGAGACCCAGTACTTC,CASSINAGSETQYF
-,TRBV14,-,TRBJ1-5,TGTGCCAGCAGCCAAGCTGGGGATAGCAATCAGCCCCAGCATTTT,CASSQAGDSNQPQHF
-,TRBV7-6,many,TRBJ1-5,TGTGCCAGCAGCTTAATGAATAGTCAGCCCCAGCATTTT,CASSLMNSQPQHF
-,TRBV11-2,-,TRBJ1-4,TGTGCCAGCAGCTTAGGTTCAACTAATGAAAAACTGTTTTTT,CASSLGSTNEKLFF
TRBD2,TRBV6-1,-,TRBJ2-7,TGTGCCAGCACCCCAAGCGGGAGGGCCTACGAGCAGTACTTC,CASTPSGRAYEQYF
TRBD2,TRBV7-2,many,TRBJ2-7,TGTGCCAGCAGCTTAATACATATGGGACTAGCGGGAGCAGCTTGGGAGCAGTACTTC,CASSLIHMGLAGAAWEQYF
-,TRBV6-2/TRBV6-3,-,TRBJ2-5,TGTGCCAGCAGTTACTCGGAGACCCAGTACTTC,CASSYSETQYF
TRBD1,TRBV15,-,TRBJ1-5,TGTGCCACCAGCCCTATGGACAGGCGCCAAGATTGGCCCCAGCATTTT,CATSPMDRRQDWPQHF
-,TRBV20-1,-,TRBJ1-3,TGCAGTGCTAGAGACCCCGGGACGGCTGGAAACACCATATATTTT,CSARDPGTAGNTIYF
-,TRBV19,-,TRBJ2-2,TGTGCCAGTAGGGCGTCGCTGGGGGTCGGGGAGCTGTTTTTT,CASRASLGVGELFF
TRBD1,TRBV7-2,many,TRBJ2-7,TGTGCCAGCAGCTTAGCCGTGACAGGGATCGGCGAGCAGTACTTC,CASSLAVTGIGEQYF
-,TRBV19,-,TRBJ2-7,TGTGCCAGTAGTACGTCCGGGACAAGCTCCTACGAGCAGTACTTC,CASSTSGTSSYEQYF
-,TRBV7-3,-,TRBJ2-1,TGTGTCAGCAGCTTAATGGGCAGGAATGAGCAGTTCTTC,CVSSLMGRNEQFF
-,TRBV6-2/TRBV6-3,few,TRBJ2-7,TGTGCCAATACCCCACCTCCCACACCACTAGTGTGGCTCTACGAGCAGTACTTC,CANTPPPTPLVWLYEQYF
TRBD2,TRBV7-2,many,TRBJ2-2,TGTGCCAGCAGCTTCCTTAGCGGGGGGCAGTCCGGGGAGCTGTTTTTT,CASSFLSGGQSGELFF
TRBD2,TRBV7-9,few,TRBJ2-7,TGTGCCAGCAGCTTATTGACTAGCGGTACCTACGAGCAGTACTTC,CASSLLTSGTYEQYF
-,TRBV7-2,many,TRBJ2-1,TGTGCCAGCAGCTTATCATCACAGGGTTCCTACAATGAGCAGTTCTTC,CASSLSSQGSYNEQFF
-,TRBV11-3,many,TRBJ2-1,TGTGCCAGCAGCTTATGGCAGTACAATGAGCAGTTCTTC,CASSLWQYNEQFF
TRBD1,TRBV28,-,TRBJ2-7,TGTGCCAGCACGGGACAGACATCCTACGAGCAGTACTTC,CASTGQTSYEQYF
TRBD1,TRBV5-1,-,TRBJ1-1,TGCGCCAGCAGCGCGACCGACAGGGGGCGGAACACTGAAGCTTTCTTT,CASSATDRGRNTEAFF
TRBD2,TRBV2,few,TRBJ2-2,TGTGCCAGCAGTGAATCTAGCGGGAGCATCGCCGGGGAGCTGTTTTTT,CASSESSGSIAGELFF
-,TRBV7-8,-,TRBJ1-4,TGTGCCAGCAGCTCAGACGCCATATACAGGGCGGAAAAACTGTTTTTT,CASSSDAIYRAEKLFF
TRBD1,TRBV7-2,few,TRBJ2-5,TGTGCCAGCAGCTTAGGACCACAGGGGTTAGGAGAGACCCAGTACTTC,CASSLGPQGLGETQYF
TRBD1,TRBV28,-,TRBJ2-7,TGTGCCAGCAGTTTATTAGGACAGGGAATTTCCGAGCAGTACTTC,CASSLLGQGISEQYF